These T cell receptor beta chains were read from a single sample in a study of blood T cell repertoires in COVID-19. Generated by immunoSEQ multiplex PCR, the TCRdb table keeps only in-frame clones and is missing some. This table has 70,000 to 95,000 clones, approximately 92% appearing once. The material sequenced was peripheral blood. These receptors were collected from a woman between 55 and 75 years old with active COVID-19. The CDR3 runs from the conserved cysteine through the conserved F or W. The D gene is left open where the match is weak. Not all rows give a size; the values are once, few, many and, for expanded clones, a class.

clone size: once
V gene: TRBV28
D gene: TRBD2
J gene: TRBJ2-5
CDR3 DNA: TGTGCCAGCAGGAAATTCCGACCTCTAGCGGGAGTCTTAGAGACCCAGTACTTC
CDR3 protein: CASRKFRPLAGVLETQYF

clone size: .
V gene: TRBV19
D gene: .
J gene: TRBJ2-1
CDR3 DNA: TGTGCCAGTAGTATTAGCGGCACGTGGAATGAGCAGTTCTTC
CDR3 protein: CASSISGTWNEQFF

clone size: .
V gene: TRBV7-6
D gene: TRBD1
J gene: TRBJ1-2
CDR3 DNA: TGTGCCAGCAGCTTGGGACAGGGATATGGCTACACCTTC
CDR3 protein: CASSLGQGYGYTF

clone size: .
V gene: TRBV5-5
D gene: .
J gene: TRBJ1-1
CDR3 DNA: TGTGCCAGCAGCTTTTTTGGGCAGAACACTGAAGCTTTCTTT
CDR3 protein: CASSFFGQNTEAFF

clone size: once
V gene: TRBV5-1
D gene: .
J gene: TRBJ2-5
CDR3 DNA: TGCGCCACCACACCCCAAGAGACCCAGTACTTC
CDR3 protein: CATTPQETQYF

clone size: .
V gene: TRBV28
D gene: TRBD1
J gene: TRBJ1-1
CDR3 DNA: TGTGCCACCTTATACAGGGGGAACACTGAAGCTTTCTTT
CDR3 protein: CATLYRGNTEAFF

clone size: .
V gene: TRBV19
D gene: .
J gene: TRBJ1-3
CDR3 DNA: TGTGCCAGTAGGCGGGGCGACTCTGGAAACACCATATATTTT
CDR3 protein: CASRRGDSGNTIYF

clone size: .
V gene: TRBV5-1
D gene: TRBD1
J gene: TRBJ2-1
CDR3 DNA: TGCGCCAGCAGCTTGGGGACAGGGGGGCATGAGCAGTTCTTC
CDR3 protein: CASSLGTGGHEQFF

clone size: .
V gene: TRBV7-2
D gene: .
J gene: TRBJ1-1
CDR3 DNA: TGTGCCAGCAGCTTTGCGGGGGTGGGGAACACTGAAGCTTTCTTT
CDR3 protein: CASSFAGVGNTEAFF

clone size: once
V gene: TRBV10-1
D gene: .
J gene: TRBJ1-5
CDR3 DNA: TGCGCCAGCATCCCACCCCCGGGGAAAAGGCAGCCCCAGCATTTT
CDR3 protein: CASIPPPGKRQPQHF

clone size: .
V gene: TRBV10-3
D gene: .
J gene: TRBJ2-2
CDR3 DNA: TGTGCCAGCAGACAGGCCACCGGGGAGCTGTTTTTT
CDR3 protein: CASRQATGELFF

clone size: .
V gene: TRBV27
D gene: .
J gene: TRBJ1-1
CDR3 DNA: TGTGCCAGCAGTTTATCAGGGGTATCTGAAGCTTTCTTT
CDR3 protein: CASSLSGVSEAFF

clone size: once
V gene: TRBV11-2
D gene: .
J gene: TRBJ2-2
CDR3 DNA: TGTGCCAGCAGCTCAAAAGGGGTGGGCGATCTGAACACCGGGGAGCTGTTTTTT
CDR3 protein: CASSSKGVGDLNTGELFF